Below, 2 T cell receptor beta chains from the same sample are listed, as sequenced in a study of CD8 T cells in Susac syndrome. Reverse transcription of roughly 0.45 to 1 ug RNA used random hexamers. TCRdb recomputed calls from the immunoSEQ multiplex PCR reads with MiXCR, one row per CDR3 protein. The sample has 69,000 or so distinct CDR3 sequences, around 95% seen once. The sequenced material came from CD8+ T cells from PBMCs. The receptors were sampled from a human donor with multiple sclerosis.

Only a few counts were recorded for this clonotype. The chain employs TRBV28 and TRBJ2-6, with TRBD1 matching 7 bases. Per the germline V gene, CDR1 is MDHEN and CDR2 is SYDVKM. The V segment lost 4 bases and the J segment 4 bases; nucleotides outside the gene matches: 7. The CDR3 covers 16 residues. The DNA for the CDR3 is TGTGCCAGCAGTTACGGAACAGGGGCCGGGGCCAACGTCCTGACTTTC. As protein: CASSYGTGAGANVLTF. Together with reference TRBV28 and TRBJ2-6, the CDR3 gives the full variable domain: DVKVTQSSRYLVKRTGEKVFLECVQDMDHENMFWYRQDPGLGLRLIYFSYDVKMKEKGDIPEGYSVSREKKERFSLILESASTNQTSMYLCASSYGTGAGANVLTFGAGSRLTVL.

The genes are TRBV30 and TRBJ2-3, with D possibly being TRBD2 (6 bases). Germline V CDR1 and CDR2: GTSNPN, SVGIG (reference sequence). Between the trimmed V and J ends, which lost 1 base and 4 bases, there was a span of 15 bases. The CDR3 has 15 residues. This CDR3 is CAWSGGRGGADTQYF. The CDR3 DNA reads TGTGCCTGGAGTGGTGGGCGGGGTGGTGCAGATACGCAGTATTTT.